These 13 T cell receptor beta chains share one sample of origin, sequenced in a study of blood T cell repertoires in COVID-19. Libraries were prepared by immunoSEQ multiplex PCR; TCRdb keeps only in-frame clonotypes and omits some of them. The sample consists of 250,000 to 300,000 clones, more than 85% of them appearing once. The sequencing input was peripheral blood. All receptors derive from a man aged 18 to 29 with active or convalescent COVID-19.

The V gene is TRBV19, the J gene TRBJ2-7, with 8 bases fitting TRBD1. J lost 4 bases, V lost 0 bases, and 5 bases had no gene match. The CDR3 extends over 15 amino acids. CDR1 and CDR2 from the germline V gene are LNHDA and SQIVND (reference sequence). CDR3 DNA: TGTGCCAGTAGTATAGATTACAGGGGGTGGTACGAGCAGTACTTC. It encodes CASSIDYRGWYEQYF.

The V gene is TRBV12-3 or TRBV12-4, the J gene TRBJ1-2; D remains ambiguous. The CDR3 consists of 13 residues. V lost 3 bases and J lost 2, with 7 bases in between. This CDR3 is CASSFTANYGYTF. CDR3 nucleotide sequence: TGTGCCAGCAGTTTCACAGCCAACTATGGCTACACCTTC.

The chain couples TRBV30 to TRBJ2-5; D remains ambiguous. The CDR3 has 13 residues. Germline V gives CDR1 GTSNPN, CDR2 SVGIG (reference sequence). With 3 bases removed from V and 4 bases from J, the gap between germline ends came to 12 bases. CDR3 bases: TGTGCCTGGAGGCAGGCAGGTTTAGAGACCCAGTACTTC. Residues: CAWRQAGLETQYF.

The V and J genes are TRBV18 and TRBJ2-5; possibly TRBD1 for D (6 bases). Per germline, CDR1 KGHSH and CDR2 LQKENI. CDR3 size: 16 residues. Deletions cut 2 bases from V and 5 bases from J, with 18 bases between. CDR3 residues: CASSPVTGMGAETQYF. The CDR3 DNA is TGTGCCAGCTCACCAGTTACAGGGATGGGAGCCGAGACCCAGTACTTC. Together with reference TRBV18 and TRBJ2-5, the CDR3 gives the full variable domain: NAGVMQNPRHLVRRRGQEARLRCSPMKGHSHVYWYRQLPEEGLKFMVYLQKENIIDESGMPKERFSAEFPKEGPSILRIQQVVRGDSAAYFCASSPVTGMGAETQYFGPGTRLLVL.

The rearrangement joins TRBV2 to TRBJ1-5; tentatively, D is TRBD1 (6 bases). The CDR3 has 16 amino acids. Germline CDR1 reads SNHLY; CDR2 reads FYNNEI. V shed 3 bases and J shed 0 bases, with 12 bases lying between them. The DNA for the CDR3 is TGTGCCAGCAGTGAGGGGACACAACATAGCAATCAGCCCCAGCATTTT. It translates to CASSEGTQHSNQPQHF.

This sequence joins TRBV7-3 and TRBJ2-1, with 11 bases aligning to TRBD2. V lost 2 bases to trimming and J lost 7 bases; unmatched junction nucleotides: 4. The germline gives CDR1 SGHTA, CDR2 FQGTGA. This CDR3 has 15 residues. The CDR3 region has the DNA TGTGCCAGCAGCTTATGGACTAGCGGGCTGAATGAGCAGTTCTTC. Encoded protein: CASSLWTSGLNEQFF.

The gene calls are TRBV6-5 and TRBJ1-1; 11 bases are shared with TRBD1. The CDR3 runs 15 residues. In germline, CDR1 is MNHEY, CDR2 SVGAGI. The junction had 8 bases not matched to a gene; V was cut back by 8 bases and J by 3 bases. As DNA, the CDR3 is TGTGCCAGCTCCTCTACGGGACAGGGGGACACTGAAGCTTTCTTT. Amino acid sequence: CASSSTGQGDTEAFF.

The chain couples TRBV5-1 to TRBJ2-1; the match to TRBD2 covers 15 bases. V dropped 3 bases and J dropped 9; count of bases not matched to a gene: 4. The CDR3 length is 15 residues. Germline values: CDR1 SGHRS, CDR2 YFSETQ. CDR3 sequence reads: CASSSGLAGGVEQFF. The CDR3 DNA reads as TGCGCCAGCAGCTCGGGACTAGCGGGAGGAGTTGAGCAGTTCTTC. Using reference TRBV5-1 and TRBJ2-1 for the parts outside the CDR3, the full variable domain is KAGVTQTPRYLIKTRGQQVTLSCSPISGHRSVSWYQQTPGQGLQFLFEYFSETQRNKGNFPGRFSGRQFSNSRSEMNVSTLELGDSALYLCASSSGLAGGVEQFFGPGTRLTVL.

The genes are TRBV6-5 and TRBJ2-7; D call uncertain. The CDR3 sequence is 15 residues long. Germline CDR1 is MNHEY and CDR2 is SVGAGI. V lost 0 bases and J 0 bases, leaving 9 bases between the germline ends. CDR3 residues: CASSYSWARSYEQYF. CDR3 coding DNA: TGTGCCAGCAGTTACTCGTGGGCTCGCTCCTACGAGCAGTACTTC.

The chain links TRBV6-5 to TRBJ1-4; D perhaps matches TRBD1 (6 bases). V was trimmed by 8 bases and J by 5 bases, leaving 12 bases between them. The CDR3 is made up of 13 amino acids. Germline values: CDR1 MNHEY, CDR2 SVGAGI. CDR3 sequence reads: CASGRTENEKLFF. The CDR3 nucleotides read TGTGCCAGCGGTAGGACAGAGAATGAAAAACTGTTTTTT.

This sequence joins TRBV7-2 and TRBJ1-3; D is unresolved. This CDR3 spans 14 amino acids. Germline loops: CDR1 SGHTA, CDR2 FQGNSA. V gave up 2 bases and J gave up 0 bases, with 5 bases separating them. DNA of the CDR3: TGTGCCAGCAGCTTATCCAGCTCTGGAAACACCATATATTTT. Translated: CASSLSSSGNTIYF.

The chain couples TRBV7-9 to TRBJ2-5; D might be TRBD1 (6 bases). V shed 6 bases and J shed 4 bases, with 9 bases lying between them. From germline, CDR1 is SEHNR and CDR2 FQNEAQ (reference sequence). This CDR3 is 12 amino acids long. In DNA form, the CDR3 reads TGTGCCAGCAGAACAGGGATAGAGACCCAGTACTTC. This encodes CASRTGIETQYF.

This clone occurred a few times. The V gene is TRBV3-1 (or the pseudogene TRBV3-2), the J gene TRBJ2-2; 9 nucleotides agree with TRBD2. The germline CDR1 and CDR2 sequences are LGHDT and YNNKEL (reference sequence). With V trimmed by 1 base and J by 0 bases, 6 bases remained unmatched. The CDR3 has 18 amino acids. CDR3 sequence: CASSQAGGGAPNTGELFF. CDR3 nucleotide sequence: TGTGCCAGCAGCCAAGCAGGCGGGGGGGCCCCGAACACCGGGGAGCTGTTTTTT.